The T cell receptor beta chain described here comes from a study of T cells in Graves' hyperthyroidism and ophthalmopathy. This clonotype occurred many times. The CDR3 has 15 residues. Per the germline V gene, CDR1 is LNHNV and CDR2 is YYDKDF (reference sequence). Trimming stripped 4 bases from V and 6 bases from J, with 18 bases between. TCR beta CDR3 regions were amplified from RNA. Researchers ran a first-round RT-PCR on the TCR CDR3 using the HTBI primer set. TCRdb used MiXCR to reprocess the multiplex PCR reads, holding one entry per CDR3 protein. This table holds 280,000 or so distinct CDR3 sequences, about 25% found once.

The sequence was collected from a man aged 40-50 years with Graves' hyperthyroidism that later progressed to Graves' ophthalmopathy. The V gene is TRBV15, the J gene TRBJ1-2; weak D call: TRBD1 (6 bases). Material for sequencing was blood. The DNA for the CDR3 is TGTGCCACCAGCACCCAGCAATGGGGGGCTGATGGCTACACCTTC. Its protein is CATSTQQWGADGYTF.